The next 24 T cell receptor beta chains were all read from a single sample in a study of cytomegalovirus exposure and HLA in healthy donors. The study ran its PCR with 60 Vbeta and 13 Jbeta primers. Clones were sequenced by immunoSEQ multiplex PCR, and TCRdb holds only the in-frame ones, with some missing. This table holds fewer than 250,000 clones, 82% found once. The sample was PBMCs. Receptor source: a man between 35 and 55 years old in good health and CMV-seropositive.

V gene TRBV5-1 combines with J gene TRBJ2-7; D is perhaps TRBD1 (6 bases). Trimming took off 4 bases at V and 5 bases at J, with 13 bases between the two ends. Germline CDR1 is SGHRS and CDR2 is YFSETQ. The CDR3 extends over 13 amino acids. CDR3 in DNA: TGCGCCAGCAGCCCAGAAGGGGGTAACGAGCAGTACTTC. Translation gives CASSPEGGNEQYF.

Written as DNA, the CDR3 is TGTGCCAGCAGCCAGCGGACAGGGCCTCGAGGGCAAGAGACCCAGTACTTC. Residues: CASSQRTGPRGQETQYF. This rearrangement joins TRBV7-8 to TRBJ2-5; 8 positions agree with TRBD1. Germline V CDR1 and CDR2: SGHVS, FQNEAQ. The CDR3 spans 17 residues. V trimming: 5 bases; J trimming: 2 bases; junction bases outside the gene matches: 13.

This sequence joins TRBV30 and TRBJ2-1; D is ambiguous. Looked up from germline, CDR1 is GTSNPN and CDR2 is SVGIG (reference sequence). The ends were cut back, 0 bases at V and 7 bases at J, with 16 bases in the middle. The CDR3 has 15 residues. CDR3 sequence (DNA): TGTGCCTGGAGTGTGTTGGCTAGAGTGAGAAATGAGCAGTTCTTC. Amino acids: CAWSVLARVRNEQFF.

The chain couples TRBV20-1 to TRBJ2-1; TRBD2 is a possible D gene (5 bases). Trimming took off 6 bases at V and 7 bases at J, with 10 bases between the two ends. The CDR3 spans 11 residues. Germline V gene lookup returns CDR1 DFQATT and CDR2 SNEGSKA (reference sequence). CDR3 DNA: TGCAGTGCACCACTAGTAAATGAGCAGTTCTTC. Its protein product is CSAPLVNEQFF.

The CDR3 DNA reads as TGTGCCAGCAGCTTACAACTAGCGAAATACAATGAGCAGTTCTTC. It is translated as CASSLQLAKYNEQFF. The V call is TRBV7-8, the J call TRBJ2-1, with 7 bases aligning to TRBD2. The CDR3 is 15 amino acids. Unmatched junction bases numbered 5, after V lost 2 bases and J lost 4 bases. The germline V gene has CDR1 SGHVS and CDR2 FQNEAQ. Full variable domain (outside the CDR3, taken from reference TRBV7-8 and TRBJ2-1): GAGVSQSPRYKVAKRGQDVALRCDPISGHVSLFWYQQALGQGPEFLTYFQNEAQLDKSGLPSDRFFAERPEGSVSTLKIQRTQQEDSAVYLCASSLQLAKYNEQFFGPGTRLTVL.

This clone was found once. The CDR3 DNA reads TGTGCCAGCAGCTGGGGGGGCCGGGTCGGCACTGAAGCTTTCTTT. Translation: CASSWGGRVGTEAFF. The chain couples TRBV5-4 to TRBJ1-1, with a weak D call TRBD1 (6 bases). V was clipped by 3 bases and J by 4 bases, with 16 bases between them. This CDR3 is 15 amino acids long. Germline values: CDR1 SGHNT, CDR2 YYREEE (reference sequence).

V gene TRBV2 combines with J gene TRBJ1-2, with a tentative D call TRBD1 (6 bases). Trimming pared 4 bases from V and 1 base from J, leaving 19 bases between. This CDR3 spans 17 amino acids. Germline lookup yields CDR1 SNHLY and CDR2 FYNNEI. The CDR3 loop is CASSVGGRASLNYGYTF. CDR3 bases: TGTGCCAGCAGTGTTGGGGGCAGGGCAAGCCTTAACTATGGCTACACCTTC. Combining the CDR3 with reference TRBV2 and TRBJ1-2 gives the whole variable domain EPEVTQTPSHQVTQMGQEVILRCVPISNHLYFYWYRQILGQKVEFLVSFYNNEISEKSEIFDDQFSVERPDGSNFTLKIRSTKLEDSAMYFCASSVGGRASLNYGYTFGSGTRLTVV.

There are a few counts of this clone. The chain is built from TRBV15 and TRBJ2-2; TRBD2 matches 7 bases. With V trimmed by 0 bases and J by 4 bases, 8 bases remained unmatched. The CDR3 totals 17 residues. From germline, CDR1 is LNHNV and CDR2 YYDKDF (reference sequence). The CDR3: CATSRDISREFTGELFF. CDR3 nucleotide sequence: TGTGCCACCAGCAGAGATATATCGCGGGAGTTCACCGGGGAGCTGTTTTTT.

This chain links TRBV14 with TRBJ2-2; D is unresolved. Looked up from germline, CDR1 is SGHDN and CDR2 is FVKESK. Trimming took 4 bases from V and 7 from J, leaving 7 bases between them. This CDR3 contains 12 residues. The CDR3 is CASSPSIGELFF. Written as DNA, the CDR3 is TGTGCCAGCAGCCCGTCTATCGGGGAGCTGTTTTTT.

This chain uses TRBV10-2 with TRBJ2-5, with D possibly matching TRBD2 (5 bases). Germline CDR1 is WSHSY and CDR2 is SAAADI. V was clipped by 4 bases and J by 5 bases, with 14 bases between them. This CDR3 contains 14 residues. The CDR3: CASSVGVPLETQYF. CDR3 in DNA: TGCGCCAGCAGTGTCGGGGTCCCACTTGAGACCCAGTACTTC.

The J gene is TRBJ2-2, the V gene TRBV6-4; possible D gene TRBD2, 6 bases. CDR1 is MRHNA and CDR2 is SNTAGT in the germline V gene. CDR3 length equals 14 residues. V shed 3 bases and J shed 3 bases, with 8 bases lying between them. The DNA for the CDR3 is TGTGCCAGCAGTGAATGGGGGGACACCGGGGAGCTGTTTTTT. Its translation: CASSEWGDTGELFF.

V and J are TRBV7-9 and TRBJ2-1, with 7 nucleotides matching TRBD2. Per germline, CDR1 SEHNR and CDR2 FQNEAQ (reference sequence). The J segment lost 5 bases and the V segment lost 3 bases, leaving 7 bases of the junction unmatched. The CDR3 covers 15 residues. CDR3 loop: CASSFWDYLDNEQFF. Here the CDR3 DNA reads TGTGCCAGCAGCTTTTGGGACTACCTAGACAATGAGCAGTTCTTC.

The chain employs TRBV9 and TRBJ1-2; D uncertain. The V end was cut by 3 bases, the J end by 4 bases, with 10 bases between. CDR1 is SGDLS, CDR2 YYNGEE, per germline. CDR3 size: 13 residues. The CDR3 DNA reads as TGTGCCAGCAGCGCCAGCGACGGCTATGGCTACACCTTC. This translates into CASSASDGYGYTF. Full variable domain (rest looked up from reference TRBV9 and TRBJ1-2): DSGVTQTPKHLITATGQRVTLRCSPRSGDLSVYWYQQSLDQGLQFLIQYYNGEERAKGNILERFSAQQFPDLHSELNLSSLELGDSALYFCASSASDGYGYTFGSGTRLTVV.

V gene TRBV5-4 combines with J gene TRBJ2-5, with 8 positions matching TRBD1. Germline values: CDR1 SGHNT, CDR2 YYREEE (reference sequence). The CDR3 consists of 13 residues. The V gene end was trimmed by 4 bases and the J gene end by 6 bases; junction bases not matched to a gene: 5. The CDR3: CASSTGQGKTQYF. CDR3 nucleotides: TGTGCCAGCAGCACCGGACAGGGCAAGACCCAGTACTTC.

This rearrangement joins TRBV7-9 to TRBJ2-1; 12 positions agree with TRBD2. J gave up 8 bases and V 5 bases, and 10 bases lay outside the gene matches. CDR1 SEHNR and CDR2 FQNEAQ come from the germline V gene (reference sequence). This CDR3 has 16 residues. This chain's CDR3 is CASSAPLAGGPDEQFF. The CDR3 coding sequence is TGTGCCAGCAGCGCGCCCCTAGCGGGAGGGCCAGATGAGCAGTTCTTC.

V is TRBV18 and J is TRBJ1-5; D may be TRBD1 (5 bases). The germline V and J ends were trimmed by 6 bases and 7 bases, with 19 bases remaining between them. Germline V gene lookup returns CDR1 KGHSH and CDR2 LQKENI. The CDR3 covers 15 residues. The CDR3 DNA reads as TGTGCCAGCTCCTCCGCGGGGGGGTCTTGGCAGCCCCAGCATTTT. As protein: CASSSAGGSWQPQHF.

The chain has TRBV14 and TRBJ1-3, with D tentatively TRBD1 (6 bases). Trimming shortened V by 3 bases and J by 4 bases, and 7 bases separated the two germline ends. Germline V gives CDR1 SGHDN, CDR2 FVKESK. The CDR3 spans 13 residues. CDR3 coding DNA: TGTGCCAGCAGCCACGGGACAGGAAACACCATATATTTT. Translation: CASSHGTGNTIYF.

Only a few counts were recorded for this clone. The rearrangement uses TRBV5-1 and TRBJ1-6, with unresolved D. V shed 0 bases and J shed 6 bases, with 10 bases lying between them. Germline lookup yields CDR1 SGHRS and CDR2 YFSETQ. This CDR3 is 15 amino acids long. The CDR3 loop is CASSLGSAPNSPLHF. CDR3 DNA: TGCGCCAGCAGCTTGGGGTCAGCGCCTAATTCACCCCTCCACTTT.

Only a few counts were recorded for this clone. The chain combines TRBV18 with TRBJ2-1; 8 bases agree with TRBD2. Trimming took 3 bases from V and 5 from J; bases not matched to a gene: 6. CDR1 and CDR2 from the germline V gene are KGHSH and LQKENI. CDR3 length: 15 amino acids. The CDR3 nucleotides read TGTGCCAGCTCACCCCCCGGGACTAGGCACAATGAGCAGTTCTTC. Protein sequence: CASSPPGTRHNEQFF.

This chain links TRBV11-2 with TRBJ2-2, with 8 nucleotides matching TRBD1. V lost 1 base to trimming and J lost 5 bases; unmatched junction nucleotides: 6. This CDR3 spans 16 amino acids. The germline V gene encodes CDR1 SGHAT and CDR2 FQNNGV. The CDR3 nucleotides are TGTGCCAGCAGCTTAGTTGGACAGGGAGCTACCGGGGAGCTGTTTTTT. Translating gives CASSLVGQGATGELFF.

The rearrangement joins TRBV7-3 to TRBJ2-1; possible D gene TRBD1, 5 bases. Germline CDR1 is SGHTA and CDR2 is FQGTGA. Trimming took 2 bases from V and 8 from J, leaving 16 bases between them. CDR3 size: 15 residues. The CDR3 DNA reads as TGTGCCAGCAGCTTAGATACAGGTCCAGAGGATGAGCAGTTCTTC. Its protein is CASSLDTGPEDEQFF.

This chain links TRBV7-9 with TRBJ2-7, with D maybe TRBD2 (6 bases). V was cut by 0 bases and J by 5 bases, with 11 bases left in between. The CDR3 sequence is 14 residues long. Germline CDR1 is SEHNR and CDR2 is FQNEAQ (reference sequence). This chain's CDR3 is CASSLAGGRNEQYF. CDR3 DNA: TGTGCCAGCAGCTTAGCGGGAGGAAGGAACGAGCAGTACTTC.

J is TRBJ1-4 and V is TRBV4-1, with D unresolved. Germline CDR1 is MGHRA and CDR2 is YSYEKL. V was cut by 1 base and J by 0 bases, with 3 bases left in between. The CDR3 totals 14 residues. CDR3 sequence: CASSQAATNEKLFF. CDR3 in DNA: TGCGCCAGCAGCCAAGCTGCAACTAATGAAAAACTGTTTTTT.

The chain couples TRBV27 to TRBJ2-7; TRBD2 agrees at 7 bases. V lost 8 bases, J lost 1 base, and 8 bases stayed unmatched. This CDR3 spans 14 amino acids. Germline assignment: CDR1 MNHEY and CDR2 SMNVEV (reference sequence). As DNA, the CDR3 is TGTGCCAGCTCTAAGTTGCGGGGGTCCTACGAGCAGTACGTC. This sequence encodes CASSKLRGSYEQYV.